This T cell receptor beta chain was recovered during a study of blood T cell repertoires in COVID-19. Study context: Some COVID-19 samples were acute and others convalescent; all came from the United States, Italy and Spain. PBMCs, B-cell-depleted T cells, or T cells provided the cDNA or gDNA that made up the material.

Authors' methods: Amplification from reference gene primers served as the basis for estimated nucleated cell counts. Profiled with immunoSEQ multiplex PCR; TCRdb holds only in-frame clones, not every one. From that table come the V and J calls and clone size; the DNA was used to work out D and trimming. This sample has under 100,000 clones, with about 85% found just once. Germline CDR1 SGDLS, CDR2 YYNGEE. V was clipped by 3 bases and J by 0 bases, with 10 bases between them. This CDR3 comprises 14 residues. Sequencing used peripheral blood. The clonotype was recovered from a woman aged 70-85 years with active or convalescent COVID-19. V is TRBV9 and J is TRBJ2-7; tentative D call: TRBD1 (5 bases). The CDR3 bases are TGTGCCAGCAGCGCCCGACAGAGCTCCTACGAGCAGTACTTC. It is translated as CASSARQSSYEQYF.